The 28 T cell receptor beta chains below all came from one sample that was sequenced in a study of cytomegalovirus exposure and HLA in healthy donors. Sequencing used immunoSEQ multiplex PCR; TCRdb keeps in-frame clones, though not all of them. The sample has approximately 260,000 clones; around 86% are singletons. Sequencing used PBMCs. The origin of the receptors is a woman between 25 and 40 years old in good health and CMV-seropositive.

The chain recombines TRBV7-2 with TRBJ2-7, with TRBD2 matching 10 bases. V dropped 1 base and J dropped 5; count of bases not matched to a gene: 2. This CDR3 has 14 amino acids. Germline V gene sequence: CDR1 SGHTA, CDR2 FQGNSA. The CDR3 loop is CASSLVGLADEQYF. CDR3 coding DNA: TGTGCCAGCAGCTTAGTAGGACTAGCGGACGAGCAGTACTTC.

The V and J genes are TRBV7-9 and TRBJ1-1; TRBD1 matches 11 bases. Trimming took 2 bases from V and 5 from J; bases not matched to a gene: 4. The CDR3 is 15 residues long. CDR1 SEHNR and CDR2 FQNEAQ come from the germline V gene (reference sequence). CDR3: CASSLKGQGVTEAFF. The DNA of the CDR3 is TGTGCCAGCAGCTTAAAGGGACAGGGGGTTACTGAAGCTTTCTTT.

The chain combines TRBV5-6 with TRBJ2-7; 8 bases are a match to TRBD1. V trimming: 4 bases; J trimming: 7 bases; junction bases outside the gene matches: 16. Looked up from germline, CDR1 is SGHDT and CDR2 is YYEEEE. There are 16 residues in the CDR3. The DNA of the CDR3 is TGTGCCAGCAGCCAGCGGAACAGGGGGTGGACGGGAGAGCAGTACTTC. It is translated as CASSQRNRGWTGEQYF.

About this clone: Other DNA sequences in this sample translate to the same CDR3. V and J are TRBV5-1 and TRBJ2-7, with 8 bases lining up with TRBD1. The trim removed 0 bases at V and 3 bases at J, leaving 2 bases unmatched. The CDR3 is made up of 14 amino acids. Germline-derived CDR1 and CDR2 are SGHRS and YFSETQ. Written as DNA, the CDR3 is TGCGCCAGCAGCTTGGCAGGGGGCGGCTACGAGCAGTACTTC. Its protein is CASSLAGGGYEQYF.

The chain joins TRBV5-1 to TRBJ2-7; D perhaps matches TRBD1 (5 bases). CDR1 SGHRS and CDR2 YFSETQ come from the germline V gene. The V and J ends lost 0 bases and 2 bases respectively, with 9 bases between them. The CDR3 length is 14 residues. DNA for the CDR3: TGCGCCAGCAGCTTGGACAGGAGCACCTACGAGCAGTACTTC. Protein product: CASSLDRSTYEQYF.

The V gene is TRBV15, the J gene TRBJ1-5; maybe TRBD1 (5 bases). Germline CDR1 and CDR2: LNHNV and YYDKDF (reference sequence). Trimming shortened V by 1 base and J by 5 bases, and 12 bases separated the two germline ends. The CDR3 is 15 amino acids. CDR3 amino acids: CATSRAGRVDQPQHF. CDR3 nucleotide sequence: TGTGCCACCAGCAGAGCGGGCAGGGTCGATCAGCCCCAGCATTTT.

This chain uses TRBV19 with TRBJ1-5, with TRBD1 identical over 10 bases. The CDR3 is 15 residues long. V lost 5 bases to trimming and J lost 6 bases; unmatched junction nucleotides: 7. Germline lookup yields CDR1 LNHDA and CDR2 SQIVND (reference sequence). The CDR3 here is CASSARQGAIQPQHF. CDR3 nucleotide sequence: TGTGCCAGTAGTGCAAGACAGGGGGCCATTCAGCCCCAGCATTTT.

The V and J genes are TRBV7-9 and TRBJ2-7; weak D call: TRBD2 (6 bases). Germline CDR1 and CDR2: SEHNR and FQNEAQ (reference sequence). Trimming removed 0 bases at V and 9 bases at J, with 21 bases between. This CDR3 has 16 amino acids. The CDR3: CASSLAGGSATGAQYF. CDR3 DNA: TGTGCCAGCAGCTTAGCGGGGGGAAGTGCAACAGGAGCGCAGTACTTC.

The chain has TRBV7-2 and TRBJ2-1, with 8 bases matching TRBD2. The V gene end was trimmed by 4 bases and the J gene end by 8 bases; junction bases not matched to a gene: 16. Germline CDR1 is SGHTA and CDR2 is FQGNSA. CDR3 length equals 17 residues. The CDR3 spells CASSYFRTSITMDEQFF. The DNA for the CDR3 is TGTGCCAGCAGCTATTTCCGGACTAGCATAACTATGGATGAGCAGTTCTTC. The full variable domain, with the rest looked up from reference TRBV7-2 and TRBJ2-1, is GAGVSQSPSNKVTEKGKDVELRCDPISGHTALYWYRQSLGQGLEFLIYFQGNSAPDKSGLPSDRFSAERTGGSVSTLTIQRTQQEDSAVYLCASSYFRTSITMDEQFFGPGTRLTVL.

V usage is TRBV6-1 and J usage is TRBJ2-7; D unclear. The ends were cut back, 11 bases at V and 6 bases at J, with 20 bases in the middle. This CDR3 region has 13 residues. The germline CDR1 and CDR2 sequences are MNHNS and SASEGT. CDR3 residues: CAGKLGRSAEQYF. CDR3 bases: TGTGCCGGCAAATTGGGCCGTTCGGCCGAGCAGTACTTC.

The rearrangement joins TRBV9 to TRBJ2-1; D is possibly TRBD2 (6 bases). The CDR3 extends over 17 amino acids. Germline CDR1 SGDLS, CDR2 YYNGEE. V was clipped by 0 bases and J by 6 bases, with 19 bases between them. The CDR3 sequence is CASSVVGGPRRSNEQFF. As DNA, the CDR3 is TGTGCCAGCAGCGTAGTTGGAGGGCCGCGGAGGAGCAATGAGCAGTTCTTC.

The CDR3 nucleotides read TGTGCCAGCTCACAATACTCATTGCAGGCCTACAATGAGCAGTTCTTC. Its protein is CASSQYSLQAYNEQFF. The genes are TRBV18 and TRBJ2-1; D uncertain. The CDR3 loop spans 16 amino acids. Germline CDR1 reads KGHSH; CDR2 reads LQKENI. Trimming took 4 bases from V and 2 from J, leaving 15 bases between them.

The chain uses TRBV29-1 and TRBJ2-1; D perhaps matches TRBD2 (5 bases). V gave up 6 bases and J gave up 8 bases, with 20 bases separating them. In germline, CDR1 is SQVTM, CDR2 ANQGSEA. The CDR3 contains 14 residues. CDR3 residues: CSVDGLTNADEQFF. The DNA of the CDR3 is TGCAGCGTCGACGGACTGACTAACGCGGATGAGCAGTTCTTC.

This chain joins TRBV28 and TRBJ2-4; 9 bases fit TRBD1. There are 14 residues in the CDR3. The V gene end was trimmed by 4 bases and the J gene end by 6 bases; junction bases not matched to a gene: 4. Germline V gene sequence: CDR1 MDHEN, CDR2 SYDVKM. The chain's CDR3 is CASSSGTGRNIQYF. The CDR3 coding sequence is TGTGCCAGCAGTTCCGGGACAGGGCGAAACATTCAGTACTTC.

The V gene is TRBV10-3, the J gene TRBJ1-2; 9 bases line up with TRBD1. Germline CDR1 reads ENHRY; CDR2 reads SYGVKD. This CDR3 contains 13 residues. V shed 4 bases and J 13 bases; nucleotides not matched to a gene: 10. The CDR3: CAISGTGGGLSTF. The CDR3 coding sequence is TGTGCCATCAGTGGAACAGGGGGCGGTTTGTCCACCTTC.

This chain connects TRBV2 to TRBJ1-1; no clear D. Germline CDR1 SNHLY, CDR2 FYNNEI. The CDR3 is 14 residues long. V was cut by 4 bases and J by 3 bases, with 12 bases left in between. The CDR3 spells CASSGAAGDTEAFF. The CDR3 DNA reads TGTGCCAGCAGTGGGGCGGCGGGCGACACTGAAGCTTTCTTT.

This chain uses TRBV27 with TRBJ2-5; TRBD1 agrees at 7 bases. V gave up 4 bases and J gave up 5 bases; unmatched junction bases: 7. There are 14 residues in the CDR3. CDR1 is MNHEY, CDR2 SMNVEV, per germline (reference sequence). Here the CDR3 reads CASSSWDSWETQYF. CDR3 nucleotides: TGTGCCAGCAGTTCATGGGACAGTTGGGAGACCCAGTACTTC.

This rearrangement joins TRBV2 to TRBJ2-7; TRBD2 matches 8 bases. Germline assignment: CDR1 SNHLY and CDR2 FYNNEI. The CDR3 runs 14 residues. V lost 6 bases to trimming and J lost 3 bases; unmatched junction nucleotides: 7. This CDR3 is CASSEREIHYEQYF. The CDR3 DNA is TGTGCCAGCAGCGAGCGGGAGATCCACTACGAGCAGTACTTC.

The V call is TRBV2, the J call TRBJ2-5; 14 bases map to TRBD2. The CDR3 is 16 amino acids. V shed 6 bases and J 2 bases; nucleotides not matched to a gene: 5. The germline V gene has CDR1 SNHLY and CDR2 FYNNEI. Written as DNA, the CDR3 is TGTGCCAGCAGAACCGGGACTAGCGGGGGACAAGAGACCCAGTACTTC. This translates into CASRTGTSGGQETQYF. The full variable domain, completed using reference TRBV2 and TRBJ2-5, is EPEVTQTPSHQVTQMGQEVILRCVPISNHLYFYWYRQILGQKVEFLVSFYNNEISEKSEIFDDQFSVERPDGSNFTLKIRSTKLEDSAMYFCASRTGTSGGQETQYFGPGTRLLVL.

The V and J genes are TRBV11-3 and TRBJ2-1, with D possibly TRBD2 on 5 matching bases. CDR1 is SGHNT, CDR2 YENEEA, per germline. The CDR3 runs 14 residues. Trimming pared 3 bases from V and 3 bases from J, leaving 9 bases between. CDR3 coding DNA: TGTGCCAGCAGCTTGAGCGGAGACTACAATGAGCAGTTCTTC. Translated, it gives CASSLSGDYNEQFF.

The CDR3 coding sequence is TGTGCCAGCAGCCCCGGGGGGAGGGAGTCTTCTAACTATGGCTACACCTTC. This gives the protein CASSPGGRESSNYGYTF. The chain joins TRBV5-4 to TRBJ1-2; D may be TRBD1 (5 bases). The CDR3 runs to 17 residues. Per germline, CDR1 SGHNT and CDR2 YYREEE (reference sequence). V lost 4 bases, J lost 0 bases, and 19 bases lay in between.

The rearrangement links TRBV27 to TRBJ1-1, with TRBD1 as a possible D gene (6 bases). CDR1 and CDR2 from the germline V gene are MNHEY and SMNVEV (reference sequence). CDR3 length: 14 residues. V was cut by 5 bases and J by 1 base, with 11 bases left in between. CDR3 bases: TGTGCCAGCAGTCCGGGGACAAGGAACACTGAAGCTTTCTTT. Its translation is CASSPGTRNTEAFF.

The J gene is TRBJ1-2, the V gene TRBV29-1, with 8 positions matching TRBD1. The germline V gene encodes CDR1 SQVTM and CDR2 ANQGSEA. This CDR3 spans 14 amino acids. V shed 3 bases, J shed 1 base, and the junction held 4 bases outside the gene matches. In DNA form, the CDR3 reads TGCAGCGTTGAGCGACAGGGGATTAACTATGGCTACACCTTC. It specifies CSVERQGINYGYTF.

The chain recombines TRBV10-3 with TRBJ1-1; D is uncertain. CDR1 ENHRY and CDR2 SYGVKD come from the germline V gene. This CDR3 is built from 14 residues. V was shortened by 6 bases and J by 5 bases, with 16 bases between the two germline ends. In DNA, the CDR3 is TGTGCCATCAGAAACGCCAGTGTTTGGACTGAAGCTTTCTTT. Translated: CAIRNASVWTEAFF.

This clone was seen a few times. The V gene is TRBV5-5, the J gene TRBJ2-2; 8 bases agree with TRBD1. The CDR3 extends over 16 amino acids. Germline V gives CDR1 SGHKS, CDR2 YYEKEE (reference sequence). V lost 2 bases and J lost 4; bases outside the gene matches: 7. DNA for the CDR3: TGTGCCAGCAGCTTATACGGGACAGGTTCCACCGGGGAGCTGTTTTTT. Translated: CASSLYGTGSTGELFF.

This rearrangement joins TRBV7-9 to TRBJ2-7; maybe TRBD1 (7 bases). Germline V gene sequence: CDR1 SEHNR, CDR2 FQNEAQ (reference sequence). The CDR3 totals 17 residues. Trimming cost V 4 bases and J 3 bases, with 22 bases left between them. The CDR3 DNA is TGTGCCAGCAGCTCCACGGGGTTTGGAGGGGGCTACTACGAGCAGTACTTC. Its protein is CASSSTGFGGGYYEQYF. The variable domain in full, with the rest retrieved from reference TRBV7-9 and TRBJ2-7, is DTGVSQNPRHKITKRGQNVTFRCDPISEHNRLYWYRQTLGQGPEFLTYFQNEAQLEKSRLLSDRFSAERPKGSFSTLEIQRTEQGDSAMYLCASSSTGFGGGYYEQYFGPGTRLTVT.

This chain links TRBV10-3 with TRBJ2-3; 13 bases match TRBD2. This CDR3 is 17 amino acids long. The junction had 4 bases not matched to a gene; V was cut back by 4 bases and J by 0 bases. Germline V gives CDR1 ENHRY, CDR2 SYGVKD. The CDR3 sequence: CAISGGTSGDSTDTQYF. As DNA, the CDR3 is TGTGCCATCAGTGGAGGGACTAGCGGGGATAGCACAGATACGCAGTATTTT.

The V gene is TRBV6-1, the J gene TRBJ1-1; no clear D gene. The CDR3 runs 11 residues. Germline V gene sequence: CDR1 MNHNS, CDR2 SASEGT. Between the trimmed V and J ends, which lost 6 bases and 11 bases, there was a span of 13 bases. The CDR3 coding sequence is TGTGCCAGCAGCGATCCCGGGATTGCTTTCTTT. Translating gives CASSDPGIAFF.